This T cell receptor (beta chain) came from a study of T cells in Graves' hyperthyroidism and ophthalmopathy. The CDR3 length is 14 residues. The germline gives CDR1 MRHNA, CDR2 SNTAGT. The trim removed 2 bases at V and 5 bases at J, leaving 0 bases unmatched. The table lists this clonotype with a few counts. TCR beta CDR3 regions were amplified from RNA transcripts. The study used the HTBI primer set for a first-round RT-PCR of the TCR CDR3. TCRdb re-derived calls from the multiplex PCR reads in MiXCR, one entry per CDR3 protein. The table records some 350,000 distinct CDR3 sequences, approximately 15% of them present only once.

This TCR was sampled from a woman between 18 and 29 years old with Graves' hyperthyroidism that later progressed to Graves' ophthalmopathy. Material: blood. This chain joins TRBV6-4 and TRBJ2-3, with TRBD2 matching over 11 bases. In DNA, the CDR3 is TGTGCCAGCAGTGACGGACTAGCGGGAGATACGCAGTATTTT. This translates into CASSDGLAGDTQYF.